This T cell receptor (beta chain) was identified during a study of vaccination and CD4 T cells after COVID-19. Overall study context: Two Hispanic individuals were among six male and four female convalescent patients. Collection of post-vaccine samples followed dose two by a median roughly 72 days, spanning a range of 14 to 241. Study-level findings and limits: Detection of a median roughly 85% of reactive clones in convalescent patients was confined to the period after vaccination.

The CDR3 totals 14 residues. Germline CDR1 LNHDA, CDR2 SQIVND (reference sequence). The J segment lost 4 bases and the V segment lost 11 bases, leaving 12 bases of the junction unmatched. One entry per CDR3 protein, called by TCRdb with MiXCR from the PCR reads. Altogether tens of thousands of distinct CDR3 sequences are present, 51% being singletons, with the ten largest covering approximately 1%. On this clonotype: The antigen is not known.

The chain links TRBV19 to TRBJ1-1, with 8 bases matching TRBD1. This sequence originates from a human donor who had recovered from COVID-19. Source: CD4+ T cells from blood, taken before SARS-CoV-2 vaccination. As DNA, the CDR3 is TGTGCCTCAACCTTGACAGGGGCGCCCACTGAAGCTTTCTTT. Translated: CASTLTGAPTEAFF.